Below are 7 T cell receptor beta chains sequenced from a single sample in a study of T cells in narcolepsy. Clones were sequenced by immunoSEQ multiplex PCR, and TCRdb holds only the in-frame ones, with some missing. Among tens of thousands of clones listed, approximately 85% were seen once. The material sequenced was memory (CD45RA-) CD4+ T cells from blood. These TCRs come from a human donor in good health.

CDR3 sequence: CASSQDPGASQFF. The CDR3 region has the DNA TGCGCCAGCAGCCAAGATCCGGGGGCTAGCCAGTTCTTC. The chain recombines TRBV4-1 with TRBJ2-1; TRBD1 or TRBD2 may be the D gene (6 bases each). V was clipped by 0 bases and J by 13 bases, with 13 bases between them. Per the germline V gene, CDR1 is MGHRA and CDR2 is YSYEKL. The CDR3 consists of 13 residues.

The CDR3 spells CASSEERNTEAFF. CDR3 sequence (DNA): TGTGCCAGCAGCGAGGAGCGGAACACTGAAGCTTTCTTT. The chain couples TRBV5-6 to TRBJ1-1; D is uncertain. Germline CDR1 and CDR2: SGHDT and YYEEEE. Trimming pared 4 bases from V and 1 base from J, leaving 8 bases between. This CDR3 is 13 amino acids long.

The chain recombines TRBV6-6 with TRBJ1-5; D perhaps matches TRBD1 (6 bases). With 6 bases removed from V and 0 bases from J, the gap between germline ends came to 15 bases. This CDR3 spans 16 amino acids. CDR1 MNHNY and CDR2 SVGAGI come from the germline V gene (reference sequence). CDR3 amino acids: CASRRRTDYSNQPQHF. CDR3 sequence (DNA): TGTGCCAGCAGGCGAAGGACAGACTATAGCAATCAGCCCCAGCATTTT.

The rearrangement uses TRBV6-5 and TRBJ2-5; the match to TRBD2 covers 8 bases. CDR1 MNHEY and CDR2 SVGAGI come from the germline V gene. This CDR3 spans 12 amino acids. V dropped 8 bases and J dropped 4; count of bases not matched to a gene: 3. This chain's CDR3 is CASWLAGETQYF. Written as DNA, the CDR3 is TGTGCCAGCTGGCTAGCGGGAGAGACCCAGTACTTC.

The rearrangement links TRBV18 to TRBJ2-2; 8 nucleotides align to TRBD2. J was trimmed by 6 bases and V by 3 bases; bases with no gene match: 6. CDR1 and CDR2 from the germline V gene are KGHSH and LQKENI. The CDR3 length is 15 residues. The CDR3 reads CASSPGQRGPGELFF. Written as DNA, the CDR3 is TGTGCCAGCTCACCCGGCCAGCGGGGGCCCGGGGAGCTGTTTTTT.

V gene TRBV7-8 combines with J gene TRBJ1-3; D remains ambiguous. The V end was cut by 5 bases, the J end by 3 bases, with 14 bases between. The CDR3 loop spans 15 amino acids. Germline V lookup: CDR1 SGHVS, CDR2 FQNEAQ. Here the CDR3 reads CASSPQRVYGNTIYF. The CDR3 nucleotides read TGTGCCAGCAGCCCTCAAAGGGTGTATGGAAACACCATATATTTT.

The chain combines TRBV5-1 with TRBJ1-5; the D gene is possibly TRBD1 (5 bases). Germline assignment: CDR1 SGHRS and CDR2 YFSETQ. The CDR3 is made up of 15 amino acids. V was shortened by 4 bases and J by 6 bases, with 17 bases between the two germline ends. The CDR3, as DNA: TGCGCCAGCAGCCCACGCGGGGCCCCTAGTCAGCCCCAGCATTTT. The encoded protein is CASSPRGAPSQPQHF. Using reference TRBV5-1 and TRBJ1-5 for the parts outside the CDR3, the full variable domain is KAGVTQTPRYLIKTRGQQVTLSCSPISGHRSVSWYQQTPGQGLQFLFEYFSETQRNKGNFPGRFSGRQFSNSRSEMNVSTLELGDSALYLCASSPRGAPSQPQHFGDGTRLSIL.